These 24 T cell receptor beta chains were all obtained from the same sample, sequenced in a study of cytomegalovirus exposure and HLA in healthy donors. Sequencing was performed with immunoSEQ multiplex PCR; in TCRdb, only in-frame clones are kept and a portion is missing. The table shows tens of thousands of clones, with about 94% occurring only once. Sequenced material: PBMCs. The receptors come from a man in his late teens or twenties in good health and CMV-seropositive.

The J gene is TRBJ2-5, the V gene TRBV4-1; tentative D call: TRBD1 (5 bases). The germline V and J ends were trimmed by 0 bases and 5 bases, with 7 bases remaining between them. Germline loops: CDR1 MGHRA, CDR2 YSYEKL. This CDR3 has 13 amino acids. This CDR3 reads CASSQEPGETQYF. The CDR3 DNA reads as TGCGCCAGCAGCCAAGAACCAGGGGAGACCCAGTACTTC.

This CDR3 reads CASSQVVSRGYNEQFF. The DNA for the CDR3 is TGCGCCAGCAGCCAAGTTGTAAGCAGGGGTTACAATGAGCAGTTCTTC. This chain connects TRBV4-3 to TRBJ2-1; D is possibly TRBD1 (6 bases). Germline CDR1 is LGHNA and CDR2 is YSLEER. This CDR3 is 16 amino acids long. The germline V and J ends were trimmed by 1 base and 4 bases, with 14 bases remaining between them.

The chain combines TRBV6-6 with TRBJ2-3; the D gene is possibly TRBD1 (5 bases). V lost 1 base and J lost 3, with 11 bases in between. Germline CDR1 is MNHNY and CDR2 is SVGAGI (reference sequence). The length of the CDR3 is 15 residues. CDR3 nucleotides: TGTGCCAGCAGTTACTTACCCAGGGCTACAGATACGCAGTATTTT. Translated: CASSYLPRATDTQYF.

This rearrangement joins TRBV7-2 to TRBJ2-1, with D perhaps TRBD2 (6 bases). The germline V and J ends were trimmed by 3 bases and 5 bases, with 8 bases remaining between them. The germline gives CDR1 SGHTA, CDR2 FQGNSA. The CDR3 is 13 residues long. The CDR3, as DNA: TGTGCCAGCAGCTTTGGAGGGAACAATGAGCAGTTCTTC. It is translated as CASSFGGNNEQFF.

The CDR3 is CASSLDSYGYTF. The DNA for the CDR3 is TGTGCCAGCAGTTTGGACAGCTATGGCTACACCTTC. The rearrangement joins TRBV28 to TRBJ1-2; D might be TRBD1 (6 bases). Germline V CDR1 and CDR2: MDHEN, SYDVKM. The CDR3 has 12 residues. Trimming shortened V by 3 bases and J by 4 bases, and 6 bases separated the two germline ends.

With regard to this clone: Sequence at one end of the junction differs from germline and may be a read error. The chain uses TRBV11-2 and TRBJ2-7; maybe TRBD2 (6 bases). The CDR3 totals 13 residues. CDR1 SGHAT and CDR2 FQNNGV come from the germline V gene. CDR3 in amino acids: CASSLDRLREESF. The CDR3 nucleotides are TGTGCCAGCAGCTTAGATCGGTTAAGGGAGGAATCCTTC.

In this sample, this clone turned up once. This chain joins TRBV6-5 and TRBJ2-2; 10 bases align to TRBD2. V was clipped by 7 bases and J by 1 base; unmatched bases: 3. CDR3 size: 15 residues. In germline, CDR1 is MNHEY, CDR2 SVGAGI. The CDR3 sequence is CASTGLAENTGELFF. The CDR3 region has the DNA TGTGCCAGCACCGGACTAGCGGAGAACACCGGGGAGCTGTTTTTT.

CDR3 sequence: CASSFGINQPQHF. The CDR3 DNA reads TGTGCCAGCAGTTTCGGTATTAATCAGCCCCAGCATTTT. The genes are TRBV27 and TRBJ1-5; D uncertain. V gave up 3 bases and J gave up 4 bases, with 7 bases separating them. This CDR3 comprises 13 residues. Germline V gene sequence: CDR1 MNHEY, CDR2 SMNVEV (reference sequence).

The chain joins TRBV9 to TRBJ2-3, with 13 bases identical to TRBD2. The V segment lost 0 bases and the J segment 2 bases; nucleotides outside the gene matches: 6. The CDR3 length is 18 residues. Germline values: CDR1 SGDLS, CDR2 YYNGEE. CDR3 in DNA: TGTGCCAGCAGCGTAGTGACTAGCGGGGGGCCCTTCACAGATACGCAGTATTTT. The encoded protein is CASSVVTSGGPFTDTQYF.

Notes on this clone: Other DNA sequences in this sample translate to the same CDR3. The CDR3 sequence is CASSYLGETQYF. CDR3 sequence (DNA): TGTGCCAGCAGTTACTTGGGCGAGACCCAGTACTTC. The chain uses TRBV27 and TRBJ2-5; D gene ambiguous. V was cut by 4 bases and J by 5 bases, with 8 bases left in between. This CDR3 has 12 amino acids. Germline V gene data show CDR1 as MNHEY and CDR2 as SMNVEV (reference sequence).

V usage is TRBV19 and J usage is TRBJ1-4, with a weak D call TRBD1 (6 bases). Germline CDR1 reads LNHDA; CDR2 reads SQIVND (reference sequence). The V end was cut by 1 base, the J end by 5 bases, with 11 bases between. CDR3 size: 15 residues. The CDR3 bases are TGTGCCAGTAGTATAGTTGGACAGATGAATGAAAAACTGTTTTTT. Residues: CASSIVGQMNEKLFF.

This rearrangement joins TRBV5-4 to TRBJ1-1; D may be TRBD1 (5 bases). The germline gives CDR1 SGHNT, CDR2 YYREEE (reference sequence). The CDR3 covers 15 residues. Between the trimmed V and J ends, which lost 3 bases and 0 bases, there was a span of 12 bases. The CDR3 region has the DNA TGTGCCAGCAGCTCCGTCGGGGGACTGAACACTGAAGCTTTCTTT. Translated: CASSSVGGLNTEAFF.

J is TRBJ1-3 and V is TRBV9; TRBD1 matches at 7 bases. The CDR3 runs 13 residues. The junction had 1 base not matched to a gene; V was cut back by 3 bases and J by 4 bases. The germline CDR1 and CDR2 sequences are SGDLS and YYNGEE. CDR3 sequence reads: CASSGTGGNTIYF. The CDR3 region has the DNA TGTGCCAGCAGCGGGACAGGAGGAAACACCATATATTTT.

This chain links TRBV4-1 with TRBJ1-4; D not certain. V gave up 1 base and J gave up 4 bases, with 10 bases separating them. The CDR3 consists of 15 residues. In germline, CDR1 is MGHRA, CDR2 YSYEKL. Here the CDR3 reads CASSQVGGINEKLFF. The CDR3 coding sequence is TGCGCCAGCAGCCAAGTCGGAGGGATTAATGAAAAACTGTTTTTT.

V gene TRBV7-8 combines with J gene TRBJ1-5, with D maybe TRBD1 (6 bases). Germline-derived CDR1 and CDR2 are SGHVS and FQNEAQ. Trimming pared 5 bases from V and 1 base from J, leaving 12 bases between. The CDR3 is 15 amino acids. The CDR3 DNA is TGTGCCAGCAGCCCCCGGGGGGCGAGCAATCAGCCCCAGCATTTT. It encodes CASSPRGASNQPQHF.

The chain couples TRBV5-4 to TRBJ2-2, with D unresolved. The V gene's germline CDR1 is SGHNT and CDR2 YYREEE (reference sequence). V was shortened by 0 bases and J by 3 bases, with 6 bases between the two germline ends. This CDR3 is built from 14 residues. The CDR3 nucleotides are TGTGCCAGCAGCTTGGACAGCTACACCGGGGAGCTGTTTTTT. Amino acids: CASSLDSYTGELFF. Filled out from reference TRBV5-4 and TRBJ2-2, the complete variable domain reads ETGVTQSPTHLIKTRGQQVTLRCSSQSGHNTVSWYQQALGQGPQFIFQYYREEENGRGNFPPRFSGLQFPNYSSELNVNALELDDSALYLCASSLDSYTGELFFGEGSRLTVL.

Remarks on this clone: The missing conserved phenylalanine or tryptophan at the end of this CDR3 makes a read error likely. The DNA is left out, because the CDR3 cannot be placed on it with certainty; the CDR3 is given as TCRdb lists it. V gene TRBV21-1 combines with J gene TRBJ2-7; TRBD2, the D gene given by the table, was not confirmed from the DNA. TRBV21-1 is noted as a pseudogene. The CDR3 has 13 residues if both end residues are counted. CDR3: CASSRISGRARFN.

The chain uses TRBV30 and TRBJ2-3, with TRBD1 as a possible D gene (5 bases). This CDR3 has 16 amino acids. Germline lookup yields CDR1 GTSNPN and CDR2 SVGIG (reference sequence). Trimming cost V 4 bases and J 0 bases, with 17 bases left between them. CDR3 loop: CAWMGRRETSTDTQYF. In nucleotides, the CDR3 is TGTGCCTGGATGGGGCGGCGAGAAACTAGCACAGATACGCAGTATTTT. The full variable domain, rest sourced from reference TRBV30 and TRBJ2-3, is SQTIHQWPATLVQPVGSPLSLECTVEGTSNPNLYWYRQAAGRGLQLLFYSVGIGQISSEVPQNLSASRPQDRQFILSSKKLLLSDSGFYLCAWMGRRETSTDTQYFGPGTRLTVL.

The chain has TRBV6-6 and TRBJ1-1; TRBD1 might be the D (6 bases). The germline V gene has CDR1 MNHNY and CDR2 SVGAGI (reference sequence). This CDR3 contains 14 residues. V was clipped by 6 bases and J by 3 bases, with 14 bases between them. The DNA of the CDR3 is TGTGCCAGCAGATGGACCCCAGGGGACACTGAAGCTTTCTTT. Protein: CASRWTPGDTEAFF.

This chain connects TRBV5-4 to TRBJ2-7, with D possibly being TRBD1 (6 bases). Trimming took 0 bases from V and 2 from J, leaving 24 bases between them. This CDR3 contains 19 residues. Germline CDR1 and CDR2: SGHNT and YYREEE (reference sequence). The CDR3 DNA follows: TGTGCCAGCAGCTTGGATGGCGGTTGGGGGCCTAAAGACGCCTACGAGCAGTACTTC. This sequence encodes CASSLDGGWGPKDAYEQYF.

The chain combines TRBV7-3 with TRBJ2-3; TRBD1 might be the D (5 bases). V lost 0 bases and J lost 4, with 14 bases in between. Germline CDR1 SGHTA, CDR2 FQGTGA. This CDR3 comprises 16 residues. This CDR3 is CASSLTAGKVADTQYF. DNA of the CDR3: TGTGCCAGCAGCTTAACCGCAGGGAAGGTGGCAGATACGCAGTATTTT.

This CDR3 reads CASSRTGSQETQYF. The CDR3 coding sequence is TGTGCCAGCAGCCGGACAGGGTCCCAAGAGACCCAGTACTTC. The chain combines TRBV5-4 with TRBJ2-5; TRBD1 aligns across 8 bases. Losses at the gene ends were 4 bases for V and 1 base for J; bases not matched to a gene: 3. Germline lookup yields CDR1 SGHNT and CDR2 YYREEE (reference sequence). The CDR3 loop spans 14 amino acids.

This chain joins TRBV30 and TRBJ2-3; 9 bases fit TRBD2. The CDR3 has 17 residues. The V and J ends lost 1 base and 2 bases, in that order; junction bases with no gene match: 10. Per germline, CDR1 GTSNPN and CDR2 SVGIG (reference sequence). The CDR3 loop reads CAWSAASGVANTDTQYF. CDR3 nucleotides: TGTGCCTGGAGTGCTGCTAGCGGGGTAGCGAACACAGATACGCAGTATTTT.

The rearrangement links TRBV23-1 to TRBJ2-7; 13 nucleotides agree with TRBD2. TRBV23-1 carries the ORF label, with uncertain function. Trimming took 0 bases from V and 4 from J; bases not matched to a gene: 24. The CDR3 is 23 amino acids. Written as DNA, the CDR3 is TGCGCCAGCAGTCAATCCATCACTAGCGGGAGGGCCCCGTATTTGGCCGGAAAATACGAGCAGTACTTC. Translating gives CASSQSITSGRAPYLAGKYEQYF.